This T cell receptor beta chain is drawn from a study of human T cells and chemical hapten exposure. Overall study results and limits: Expanded TCRs grouped into significantly more large CDR3 similarity clusters than controls produced.

Described time point: pre-sensitization, week 0. Treatment reported: therapeutic diphenylcyclopropenone sensitization with weekly scalp DPC. MiXCR was run by TCRdb on the RACE reads, yielding one entry per CDR3 protein. The sample shows tens of thousands of distinct CDR3 sequences, 6% to 9.5% of them seen only once. There are many counts of this clonotype. Antigen specificity is unknown. The CDR3 contains 14 residues. Germline CDR1 reads SQVTM; CDR2 reads ANQGSEA. Losses at the gene ends were 6 bases for V and 6 bases for J; bases not matched to a gene: 8. This chain uses TRBV29-1 with TRBJ2-1, with TRBD2 matching over 10 bases. Specimen: whole blood, collected in connection with sensitization to the hapten diphenylcyclopropenone (DPC). The clonotype comes from a woman between 45 and 65 years old with alopecia areata. Some clones in this sample may be carry-over from other donors' samples. CDR3 loop: CSVLPGLAFNEQFF. For the CDR3, the DNA is TGCAGCGTGCTCCCGGGACTAGCGTTCAATGAGCAGTTCTTC.